The 16 T cell receptor beta chains given below trace back to one sample, sequenced in a study of CD8 T cells in ankylosing spondylitis. Their antigen targets remain unknown. TCRdb passed the 5' RACE reads through MiXCR, listing each CDR3 protein once. The sample lists over 600,000 distinct CDR3 sequences, under 20% occurring once. Findings and caveats of the study: Blood from ankylosing spondylitis patients appeared to carry a characteristic roughly 8-variant TCR beta motif.

The sample was blood, either unsorted or a sorted T cell fraction (not recorded which). The origin of the receptors is a male donor with ankylosing spondylitis.

The table lists this clonotype with a few counts. The J gene is TRBJ1-1, the V gene TRBV4-2; D not certain. This CDR3 contains 15 residues. CDR1 and CDR2 (germline): LGHNA, YNFKEQ. The V gene lost 2 bases and the J gene lost 1 base, with 11 bases spanning the gap. In DNA form, the CDR3 reads TGTGCCAGCAGCCAACCCGAATCGGGGAACACTGAAGCTTTCTTT. Amino acid sequence: CASSQPESGNTEAFF.

This clonotype showed up just a few times. The CDR3 sequence: CASRRTGYGQFF. The DNA for the CDR3 is TGTGCCAGCAGGAGGACAGGGTACGGGCAGTTCTTC. The chain couples TRBV5-6 to TRBJ2-1, with 8 bases that match TRBD1. Germline CDR1 SGHDT, CDR2 YYEEEE. CDR3 length: 12 amino acids. V lost 5 bases to trimming and J lost 12 bases; unmatched junction nucleotides: 7. The full variable domain, completed using reference TRBV5-6 and TRBJ2-1, is DAGVTQSPTHLIKTRGQQVTLRCSPKSGHDTVSWYQQALGQGPQFIFQYYEEEERQRGNFPDRFSGHQFPNYSSELNVNALLLGDSALYLCASRRTGYGQFFGPGTRLTVL.

The chain carries TRBV12-3 or TRBV12-4 and TRBJ1-3, with D tentatively TRBD1 (5 bases). The CDR3 is 14 amino acids. V dropped 4 bases and J dropped 8 bases, with 15 bases sitting between them. Here the CDR3 DNA reads TGTGCCAGCAGTTCCCCCCGGGGGAGGGACACCATATATTTT. It encodes CASSSPRGRDTIYF.

This clonotype showed up just a few times. The CDR3 DNA reads TGTGCCAGCAGCTTAGCGACTAGCGGTTTCACAGATACGCAGTATTTT. It codes for CASSLATSGFTDTQYF. The V call is TRBV7-8, the J call TRBJ2-3; 9 bases fit TRBD2. The CDR3 consists of 16 residues. Losses at the gene ends were 0 bases for V and 2 bases for J; bases not matched to a gene: 3. Per the germline V gene, CDR1 is SGHVS and CDR2 is FQNEAQ. The full variable domain, its missing parts supplied by reference TRBV7-8 and TRBJ2-3, is GAGVSQSPRYKVAKRGQDVALRCDPISGHVSLFWYQQALGQGPEFLTYFQNEAQLDKSGLPSDRFFAERPEGSVSTLKIQRTQQEDSAVYLCASSLATSGFTDTQYFGPGTRLTVL.

This chain uses TRBV20-1 with TRBJ1-6; 7 nucleotides match TRBD1. The CDR3 extends over 17 amino acids. From germline, CDR1 is DFQATT and CDR2 SNEGSKA (reference sequence). V shed 0 bases and J 7 bases; nucleotides not matched to a gene: 12. This chain's CDR3 is CSARDPLRGIGNSPLHF. The CDR3, as DNA: TGCAGTGCTAGAGATCCTCTCAGGGGGATAGGGAATTCACCCCTCCACTTT.

V and J are TRBV20-1 and TRBJ2-7, with 8 bases aligning to TRBD1. The CDR3 consists of 15 residues. Trimming removed 0 bases from V and 5 bases from J; junction bases left unmatched: 9. Germline loops: CDR1 DFQATT, CDR2 SNEGSKA (reference sequence). DNA for the CDR3: TGCAGTGCTAGAGAAGGTACAGGGGGAGAGAACGAGCAGTACTTC. The encoded protein is CSAREGTGGENEQYF.

This clonotype was recorded a few times. V and J are TRBV20-1 and TRBJ1-6; D is perhaps TRBD1 (5 bases). Germline V gives CDR1 DFQATT, CDR2 SNEGSKA (reference sequence). The V end was cut by 5 bases, the J end by 0 bases, with 11 bases between. The CDR3 extends over 15 amino acids. The CDR3 loop reads CSAFSGYSYNSPLHF. The CDR3 DNA sequence: TGCAGTGCTTTTTCAGGGTACTCCTATAATTCACCCCTCCACTTT.

Only a few counts were recorded for this clonotype. J is TRBJ2-5 and V is TRBV11-2; D gene unclear. There are 12 residues in the CDR3. Trimming shortened V by 1 base and J by 5 bases, and 5 bases separated the two germline ends. CDR1 and CDR2 (germline): SGHAT, FQNNGV. CDR3 DNA sequence: TGTGCCAGCAGCTTAGCCAAGGAGACCCAGTACTTC. This sequence encodes CASSLAKETQYF.

This sequence joins TRBV3-1 and TRBJ1-5; D not resolved. This CDR3 contains 13 residues. The V gene lost 2 bases and the J gene lost 6 bases, with 8 bases spanning the gap. CDR1 is LGHDT, CDR2 YNNKEL, per germline (reference sequence). The CDR3 coding sequence is TGTGCCAGCAGCCAACAGTACGGTCAGCCCCAGCATTTT. Translated: CASSQQYGQPQHF.

The rearrangement uses TRBV5-5 and TRBJ2-7; TRBD1 is a possible D gene (6 bases). CDR3 length equals 14 residues. The germline V and J ends were trimmed by 2 bases and 3 bases, with 12 bases remaining between them. Germline V gives CDR1 SGHKS, CDR2 YYEKEE (reference sequence). The CDR3, as DNA: TGTGCCAGCAGCTTCGGACAGTCGGTCTACGAGCAGTACTTC. Translating it yields CASSFGQSVYEQYF.

The chain has TRBV28 and TRBJ1-4, with D possibly TRBD1 on 5 matching bases. Trimming removed 6 bases from V and 6 bases from J, with 17 bases in between. Germline CDR1 MDHEN, CDR2 SYDVKM. CDR3 length equals 15 residues. CDR3 DNA: TGTGCCAGCAGCGACCCGTCAGGGTTTTATGAAAAACTGTTTTTT. Its translation: CASSDPSGFYEKLFF.

The V gene is TRBV20-1, the J gene TRBJ1-1, with TRBD1 matching over 9 bases. Unmatched junction bases numbered 7, after V lost 6 bases and J lost 2 bases. This CDR3 has 14 residues. CDR1 and CDR2 from the germline V gene are DFQATT and SNEGSKA (reference sequence). The CDR3 bases are TGCAGTGCCACAGGGGGCTCAGGTAACACTGAAGCTTTCTTT. It encodes CSATGGSGNTEAFF.

The gene calls are TRBV5-1 and TRBJ2-5, with D tentatively TRBD1 (6 bases). The germline V gene encodes CDR1 SGHRS and CDR2 YFSETQ. CDR3 length: 15 amino acids. Trimming stripped 3 bases from V and 2 bases from J, with 14 bases between. CDR3 in DNA: TGCGCCAGCAGCTGGACCGGGACAAGTCAAGAGACCCAGTACTTC. It encodes CASSWTGTSQETQYF.

The chain employs TRBV7-9 and TRBJ2-1, with 9 positions matching TRBD2. The V gene end was trimmed by 4 bases and the J gene end by 10 bases; junction bases not matched to a gene: 14. Germline CDR1 is SEHNR and CDR2 is FQNEAQ (reference sequence). The CDR3 is 16 residues long. The CDR3, as DNA: TGTGCCAGCAGCTGGCCCCCTAGCGGGGATCCAGTGGAGCAGTTCTTC. Protein sequence: CASSWPPSGDPVEQFF.

The CDR3 region has the DNA TGTGCCAGCAGCCCCCTCCGATCAGCTTTCTTT. This translates into CASSPLRSAFF. V is TRBV5-8 and J is TRBJ1-1; D is ambiguous. The CDR3 is 11 residues long. V lost 4 bases and J lost 10, with 11 bases in between. The germline gives CDR1 SGHTS, CDR2 YDEGEE.

This clonotype was counted only a few times. The V and J genes are TRBV3-1 and TRBJ2-3; D not certain. This CDR3 region has 14 residues. V shed 1 base and J shed 4 bases, with 9 bases lying between them. Germline CDR1 and CDR2: LGHDT and YNNKEL (reference sequence). The CDR3 loop reads CASSQAWAADTQYF. CDR3 bases: TGTGCCAGCAGCCAAGCGTGGGCAGCAGATACGCAGTATTTT.